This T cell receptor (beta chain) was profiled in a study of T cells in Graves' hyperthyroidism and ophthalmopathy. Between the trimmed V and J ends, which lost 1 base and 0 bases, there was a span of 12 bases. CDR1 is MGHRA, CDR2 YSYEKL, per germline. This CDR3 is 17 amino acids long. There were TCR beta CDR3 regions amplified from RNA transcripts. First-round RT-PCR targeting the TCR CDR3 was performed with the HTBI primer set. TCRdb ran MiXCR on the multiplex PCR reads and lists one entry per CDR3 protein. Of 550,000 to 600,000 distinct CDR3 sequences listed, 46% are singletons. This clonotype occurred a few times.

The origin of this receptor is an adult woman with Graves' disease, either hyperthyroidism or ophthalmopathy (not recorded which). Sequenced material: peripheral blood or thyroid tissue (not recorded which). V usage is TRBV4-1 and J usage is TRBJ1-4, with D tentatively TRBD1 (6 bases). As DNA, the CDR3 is TGCGCCAGCAGCCAAGTTCCGGAGGGGGCAACTAATGAAAAACTGTTTTTT. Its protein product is CASSQVPEGATNEKLFF.